This is a list of T cell receptor beta chains from one sample in a study of beta chain features in type 1 diabetes. Some clones are missing from TCRdb's copy, which holds only in-frame ones; the method was immunoSEQ multiplex PCR. The sample contains approximately 730,000 clones, around an eighth of which appear only once. Sequenced sample: naive CD4+ T cells from blood. These receptor sequences come from a man aged 18 to 35 with type 1 diabetes. Both conserved end residues are part of each CDR3. Each record gives: V gene, J gene, D gene, clone size, CDR3 DNA, CDR3 protein. The D gene is left open where the match is weak. Clone size is not always given. Where it is, it says once, few, many or a class for expanded clones.

v_call: TRBV7-9; j_call: TRBJ1-6; d_call: TRBD1; clone_size: .; cdr3_nt: TGTGCCAGCAGCTTGGGACAGCCCGATAATTCACCCCTCCACTTT; cdr3_aa: CASSLGQPDNSPLHF
v_call: TRBV11-2; j_call: TRBJ1-4; d_call: .; clone_size: .; cdr3_nt: TGTGCCAGCAGCGCAGGGGCAGCTGGACTGTTTTTT; cdr3_aa: CASSAGAAGLFF
v_call: TRBV28; j_call: TRBJ2-7; d_call: TRBD1; clone_size: few; cdr3_nt: TGTGCCAGCGGGGGACAGGGAGGGTACGAGCAGTACTTC; cdr3_aa: CASGGQGGYEQYF
v_call: TRBV30; j_call: TRBJ2-7; d_call: .; clone_size: few; cdr3_nt: TGTGCCTGGAGTGTACGACGAACAGTTCGTGAGCAGTACTTC; cdr3_aa: CAWSVRRTVREQYF
v_call: TRBV13; j_call: TRBJ1-4; d_call: TRBD1; clone_size: few; cdr3_nt: TGTGCCAGCAGCTTAGGGGACAGGTTGGGTGAAAAACTGTTTTTT; cdr3_aa: CASSLGDRLGEKLFF
v_call: TRBV7-8; j_call: TRBJ2-5; d_call: .; clone_size: .; cdr3_nt: TGTGCCAGCAGTTTGGCATCCAGCTCCATTCTGGCCCAGTACTTC; cdr3_aa: CASSLASSSILAQYF
v_call: TRBV5-1; j_call: TRBJ2-3; d_call: .; clone_size: .; cdr3_nt: TGCGCCAGCAGCTTGGTGCAGCCCGCAGATACGCAGTATTTT; cdr3_aa: CASSLVQPADTQYF
v_call: TRBV4-2; j_call: TRBJ1-1; d_call: TRBD1; clone_size: .; cdr3_nt: TGTGCCAGCAGCCAAGAGGCAAACAGGGGTATCAAATGGAACACTGAAGCTTTCTTT; cdr3_aa: CASSQEANRGIKWNTEAFF
v_call: TRBV23-1; j_call: TRBJ1-4; d_call: .; clone_size: .; cdr3_nt: TGCGCCAGCAGTCAAGCCCTCCGGGGCCTCCGGGTTAAAAATGAAAAACTGTTTTTT; cdr3_aa: CASSQALRGLRVKNEKLFF
v_call: TRBV7-9; j_call: TRBJ1-1; d_call: .; clone_size: few; cdr3_nt: TGTGCCACCGTGGGTAGATTAAACACTGAAGCTTTCTTT; cdr3_aa: CATVGRLNTEAFF
v_call: TRBV2; j_call: TRBJ1-6; d_call: .; clone_size: few; cdr3_nt: TGTGCCAGCAGTTTAAATCCCAATTCACCCCTCCACTTT; cdr3_aa: CASSLNPNSPLHF
v_call: TRBV25-1; j_call: TRBJ1-5; d_call: TRBD1; clone_size: .; cdr3_nt: TGTGCCAGCAGTGAGCAGGGGGTAAGCAATCAGCCCCAGCATTTT; cdr3_aa: CASSEQGVSNQPQHF
v_call: TRBV30; j_call: TRBJ1-1; d_call: .; clone_size: .; cdr3_nt: TGTGCCTGGAGCCGGACCTCGAACACTGAAGCTTTCTTT; cdr3_aa: CAWSRTSNTEAFF
v_call: TRBV19; j_call: TRBJ1-2; d_call: .; clone_size: .; cdr3_nt: TGTGCCAGTGGGACCTATGGCTACACCTTC; cdr3_aa: CASGTYGYTF
v_call: TRBV6-1; j_call: TRBJ2-2; d_call: TRBD1; clone_size: few; cdr3_nt: TGTGCCGTTAATAACAGGGGGCGTGCCGGGGAGCTGTTTTTT; cdr3_aa: CAVNNRGRAGELFF
v_call: TRBV19; j_call: TRBJ1-6; d_call: TRBD1; clone_size: .; cdr3_nt: TGTGCCAGTATGGAGGGGGCGAATTATAATTCACCCCTCCACTTT; cdr3_aa: CASMEGANYNSPLHF
v_call: TRBV4-1; j_call: TRBJ2-7; d_call: TRBD1; clone_size: few; cdr3_nt: TGCGCCAGCAGCGGGACAGCCTACGAGCAGTACTTC; cdr3_aa: CASSGTAYEQYF
v_call: TRBV30; j_call: TRBJ2-4; d_call: TRBD1; clone_size: .; cdr3_nt: TGTGCCTGGTCAAAGACCGGGACAGGGGGAAACATTCAGTACTTC; cdr3_aa: CAWSKTGTGGNIQYF
v_call: TRBV7-9; j_call: TRBJ1-2; d_call: TRBD1; clone_size: few; cdr3_nt: TGTGCCAGCAGCTCAGGACAGGGCGTCTATGGCTACACCTTC; cdr3_aa: CASSSGQGVYGYTF
v_call: TRBV28; j_call: TRBJ2-5; d_call: .; clone_size: .; cdr3_nt: TGTGCCAGCAGGGCGGAGGTAATGGAGACCCAGTACTTC; cdr3_aa: CASRAEVMETQYF
v_call: TRBV5-6; j_call: TRBJ1-5; d_call: TRBD1; clone_size: few; cdr3_nt: TGTGCCAGCAGCCCCATGACAGGGGGCAATCAGCCCCAGCATTTT; cdr3_aa: CASSPMTGGNQPQHF
v_call: TRBV7-3; j_call: TRBJ2-6; d_call: .; clone_size: few; cdr3_nt: TGTGCCAGCAGCTCAGAACAGACAGGATCTGGGGCCAACGTCCTGACTTTC; cdr3_aa: CASSSEQTGSGANVLTF
v_call: TRBV2; j_call: TRBJ2-7; d_call: .; clone_size: few; cdr3_nt: TGTGCCAGCATATGGGCCTACGAGCAGTACTTC; cdr3_aa: CASIWAYEQYF
v_call: TRBV6-6; j_call: TRBJ2-7; d_call: TRBD1; clone_size: .; cdr3_nt: TGTGCCAGCAGGCTAGTACAGGGGGCTTACGAGCAGTACTTC; cdr3_aa: CASRLVQGAYEQYF
v_call: TRBV29-1; j_call: TRBJ1-1; d_call: TRBD1; clone_size: few; cdr3_nt: TGCAGCGCCGAGGGGACAGGGTGGGCTGAAGCTTTCTTT; cdr3_aa: CSAEGTGWAEAFF
v_call: TRBV29-1; j_call: TRBJ2-3; d_call: TRBD1; clone_size: .; cdr3_nt: TGCAGCCATGGACAGGGGGGGTACCAACCCTATACGCAGTATTTT; cdr3_aa: CSHGQGGYQPYTQYF
v_call: TRBV30; j_call: TRBJ1-2; d_call: .; clone_size: .; cdr3_nt: TGTGCCTGGACCGCGACCGGGACTGAGGATGGCTACACCTTC; cdr3_aa: CAWTATGTEDGYTF
v_call: TRBV5-4; j_call: TRBJ2-3; d_call: TRBD1; clone_size: few; cdr3_nt: TGTGCCAGCAGCTTGATGACAGGGAGCACAGATACGCAGTATTTT; cdr3_aa: CASSLMTGSTDTQYF
v_call: TRBV13; j_call: TRBJ2-1; d_call: TRBD2; clone_size: .; cdr3_nt: TGTGCCAGCAGCTTAGTTCTAGCGGGGGGAAGGAATGAGCAGTTCTTC; cdr3_aa: CASSLVLAGGRNEQFF
v_call: TRBV28; j_call: TRBJ2-1; d_call: .; clone_size: few; cdr3_nt: TGTGCCAGCAGTTTAGCGGGTTGGAATGAGCAGTTCTTC; cdr3_aa: CASSLAGWNEQFF
v_call: TRBV9; j_call: TRBJ2-2; d_call: .; clone_size: .; cdr3_nt: TGTGCCAGCACCGGATTAGCCGGGGAGCTGTTTTTT; cdr3_aa: CASTGLAGELFF
v_call: TRBV5-4; j_call: TRBJ2-7; d_call: .; clone_size: .; cdr3_nt: TGTGCCAGCAGCGCAGGGACGGAGTACTCCTACGAGCAGTACTTC; cdr3_aa: CASSAGTEYSYEQYF
v_call: TRBV9; j_call: TRBJ1-6; d_call: .; clone_size: .; cdr3_nt: TGTGCCAGCAGCGCGACGGTAATTGGTTCACCCCTCCACTTT; cdr3_aa: CASSATVIGSPLHF
v_call: TRBV7-8; j_call: TRBJ2-1; d_call: .; clone_size: once; cdr3_nt: TGTGCCAGCAGCCCCTGGGGGGGGCGGCGGTTCTTC; cdr3_aa: CASSPWGGRRFF
v_call: TRBV29-1; j_call: TRBJ1-2; d_call: TRBD1; clone_size: .; cdr3_nt: TGCAGCGTCTTAAGGACAGGTTACGATGGCTACACCTTC; cdr3_aa: CSVLRTGYDGYTF
v_call: TRBV11-2; j_call: TRBJ2-5; d_call: .; clone_size: few; cdr3_nt: TGTGCCAGCAGCTTAAGTACAGGGAATGTGGGGACCCAGTACTTC; cdr3_aa: CASSLSTGNVGTQYF
v_call: TRBV27; j_call: TRBJ2-1; d_call: .; clone_size: few; cdr3_nt: TGTGCCATCGCAACAGGGTCAGGCGAGCAGTTCTTC; cdr3_aa: CAIATGSGEQFF
v_call: TRBV28; j_call: TRBJ2-7; d_call: .; clone_size: once; cdr3_nt: TGTGCCAGCAGCCGTCCCCTAGGGGTCTACGAGCAGTACTTC; cdr3_aa: CASSRPLGVYEQYF
v_call: TRBV2; j_call: TRBJ1-4; d_call: .; clone_size: few; cdr3_nt: TGTGCCAGCAGTGTGGGAACGCACTCTAATGAAAAACTGTTTTTT; cdr3_aa: CASSVGTHSNEKLFF
v_call: TRBV7-2; j_call: TRBJ2-3; d_call: .; clone_size: few; cdr3_nt: TGTGCCAGCAGCTCGACCGGGACTGACCTAGATACGCAGTATTTT; cdr3_aa: CASSSTGTDLDTQYF
v_call: TRBV29-1; j_call: TRBJ1-5; d_call: .; clone_size: few; cdr3_nt: TGCAGCGTTGGGGGGGAAACGAATCAGCCCCAGCATTTT; cdr3_aa: CSVGGETNQPQHF
v_call: TRBV20-1; j_call: TRBJ1-1; d_call: .; clone_size: few; cdr3_nt: TGCAGTGCTAGACCAACAAATGAAGCTTTCTTT; cdr3_aa: CSARPTNEAFF
v_call: TRBV5-6; j_call: TRBJ2-5; d_call: .; clone_size: .; cdr3_nt: TGTGCCAGCAGCCCAAGCCCCGGGACAAAAGAGACCCAGTACTTC; cdr3_aa: CASSPSPGTKETQYF
v_call: TRBV25-1; j_call: TRBJ2-6; d_call: .; clone_size: .; cdr3_nt: TGTGCCAGCAGCCCCCAGGGGCTGGCTGGGGCCAACGTCCTGACTTTC; cdr3_aa: CASSPQGLAGANVLTF
v_call: TRBV25-1; j_call: TRBJ2-4; d_call: TRBD2; clone_size: few; cdr3_nt: TGTGCCAGCAGTCCCCCGGGGGGGCGACTCGAAAACATTCAGTACTTC; cdr3_aa: CASSPPGGRLENIQYF
v_call: TRBV10-3; j_call: TRBJ2-5; d_call: .; clone_size: few; cdr3_nt: TGTGCCATCAGCGCCGTGGGGGATGTACTAGGAGAGACCCAGTACTTC; cdr3_aa: CAISAVGDVLGETQYF
v_call: TRBV27; j_call: TRBJ2-2; d_call: TRBD1; clone_size: .; cdr3_nt: TGTGCCTCCCGTGGCAGGGGGCTTAACGGGGAGCTGTTTTTT; cdr3_aa: CASRGRGLNGELFF
v_call: TRBV25-1; j_call: TRBJ1-2; d_call: .; clone_size: few; cdr3_nt: TGTGCCAGCAGTGAGAACGGGTATGGCTACACCTTC; cdr3_aa: CASSENGYGYTF
v_call: TRBV30; j_call: TRBJ1-2; d_call: .; clone_size: few; cdr3_nt: TGTGCCTGGAGCCCTCGGGGGGACTATGGAGGCTACACCTTC; cdr3_aa: CAWSPRGDYGGYTF
v_call: TRBV7-9; j_call: TRBJ1-1; d_call: .; clone_size: few; cdr3_nt: TGTGCCAGCAGCCCCGCGGGGGCTGGGAACACTGAAGCTTTCTTT; cdr3_aa: CASSPAGAGNTEAFF
v_call: TRBV30; j_call: TRBJ1-1; d_call: .; clone_size: .; cdr3_nt: TGTGCCTGGACTAGGGGGATGAACACTGAAGCTTTCTTT; cdr3_aa: CAWTRGMNTEAFF
v_call: TRBV6-5; j_call: TRBJ2-7; d_call: TRBD1; clone_size: few; cdr3_nt: TGTGCCAGCACCTCGGAAAAGCGGACAGGCTACGAGCAGTACTTC; cdr3_aa: CASTSEKRTGYEQYF
v_call: TRBV5-1; j_call: TRBJ2-1; d_call: .; clone_size: .; cdr3_nt: TGCGCCAGCAGCTTGAGGGAGGCTGAGCAGTTCTTC; cdr3_aa: CASSLREAEQFF
v_call: TRBV30; j_call: TRBJ1-2; d_call: .; clone_size: few; cdr3_nt: TGTGCCTGGACGACCCAGAACTATGGCTACACCTTC; cdr3_aa: CAWTTQNYGYTF
v_call: TRBV11-2; j_call: TRBJ1-1; d_call: .; clone_size: few; cdr3_nt: TGTGCCAGCAGCCTAGGACGGTACACTGAAGCTTTCTTT; cdr3_aa: CASSLGRYTEAFF